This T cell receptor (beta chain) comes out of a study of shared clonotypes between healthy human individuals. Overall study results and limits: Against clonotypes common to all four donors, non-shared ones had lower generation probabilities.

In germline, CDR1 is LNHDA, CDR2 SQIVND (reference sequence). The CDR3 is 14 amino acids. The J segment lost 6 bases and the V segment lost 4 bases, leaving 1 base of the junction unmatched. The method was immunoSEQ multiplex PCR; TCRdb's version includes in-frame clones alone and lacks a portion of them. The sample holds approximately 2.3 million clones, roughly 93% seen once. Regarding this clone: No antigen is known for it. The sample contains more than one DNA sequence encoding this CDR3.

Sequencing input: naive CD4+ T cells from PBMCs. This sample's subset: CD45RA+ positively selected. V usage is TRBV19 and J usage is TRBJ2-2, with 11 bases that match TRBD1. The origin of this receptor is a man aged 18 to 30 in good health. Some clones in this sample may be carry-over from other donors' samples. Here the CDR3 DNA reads TGTGCCAGTAGTAAGGGACAGGGGGCCGGGGAGCTGTTTTTT. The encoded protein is CASSKGQGAGELFF.